A selection of T cell receptor beta chains follows, all from one sample in a study of T cell responses to AZD1222 COVID-19 vaccine. Clones were read by immunoSEQ multiplex PCR, and TCRdb kept only the in-frame ones, dropping some. The table has roughly 150,000 clones, 75% to 90% seen once. This specimen consisted of peripheral blood, obtained on day 0 of AZD1222 vaccination. The source is an adult in good health. Both conserved end residues are part of each CDR3. The D gene is left open where the match is weak. Not every row has a clone size; where given, it reads once, few, many or a size class.

>TRBD1|TRBV24-1|.|TRBJ2-7
TGTGCCACCAGTGATAAGGGACAGTACGAGCAGTACTTC
CATSDKGQYEQYF
>.|TRBV9|.|TRBJ2-5
TGTGCCAGCAGCGTACGTGCGGGGTTACAAGAGACCCAGTACTTC
CASSVRAGLQETQYF
>.|TRBV6-2/TRBV6-3|.|TRBJ2-2
TGTGCCAGCAGTACGGGGGGCTTCACCGGGGAGCTGTTTTTT
CASSTGGFTGELFF
>.|TRBV7-9|.|TRBJ1-1
TGTGCCAGCAGCTCAACAGAGGGTCCCTTCATGAACACTGAAGCTTTCTTT
CASSSTEGPFMNTEAFF
>.|TRBV5-1|.|TRBJ2-6
TGCGCCAGCAGACCGGACGTAACTGGGGCCAACGTCCTGACTTTC
CASRPDVTGANVLTF
>TRBD2|TRBV6-2/TRBV6-3|.|TRBJ2-1
TGTGCCAGCAGTTCGTATCAGAGCGGGGGGGCCTCGAATGAGCAGTTCTTC
CASSSYQSGGASNEQFF
>TRBD2|TRBV6-1|many|TRBJ2-2
TGTGCCAGCAGTGAAGGGACTAGCACCGGGGAGCTGTTTTTT
CASSEGTSTGELFF
>TRBD1|TRBV27|.|TRBJ1-5
TGTGCCAGCAGCCTGGGACAGCCCAATCAGCCCCAGCATTTT
CASSLGQPNQPQHF
>.|TRBV4-2|.|TRBJ1-2
TGTGCCAGCAGCCAAGGTTGGGGGGAGGACTATGGCTACACCTTC
CASSQGWGEDYGYTF
>.|TRBV29-1|.|TRBJ2-1
TGCAGCGTTGAATTGAACCACTACAATGAGCAGTTCTTC
CSVELNHYNEQFF
>.|TRBV10-3|.|TRBJ1-1
TGTGCCATCAGACAGGGTAATGGGGGGGCCACTGAAGCTTTCTTT
CAIRQGNGGATEAFF
>.|TRBV20-1|.|TRBJ1-6
TGCAGTGCTAGAAATCTCTCCCCCCTCCACTTT
CSARNLSPLHF
>TRBD1|TRBV6-5|.|TRBJ2-1
TGTGCCAGCAGTAGACAGGGCTCGTACAATGAGCAGTTCTTC
CASSRQGSYNEQFF